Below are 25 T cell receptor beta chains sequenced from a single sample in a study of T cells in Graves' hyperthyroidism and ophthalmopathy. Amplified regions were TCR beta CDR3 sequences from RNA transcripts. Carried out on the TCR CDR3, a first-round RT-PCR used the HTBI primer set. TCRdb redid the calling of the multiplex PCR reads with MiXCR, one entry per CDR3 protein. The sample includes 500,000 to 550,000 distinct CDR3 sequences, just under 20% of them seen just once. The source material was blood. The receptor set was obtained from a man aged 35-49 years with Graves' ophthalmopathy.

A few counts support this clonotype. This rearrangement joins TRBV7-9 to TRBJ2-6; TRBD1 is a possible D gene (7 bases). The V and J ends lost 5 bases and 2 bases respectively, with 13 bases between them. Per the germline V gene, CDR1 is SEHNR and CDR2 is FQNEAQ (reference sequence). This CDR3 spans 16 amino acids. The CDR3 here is CASSHTGEAGANVLTF. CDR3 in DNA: TGTGCCAGCAGCCATACAGGGGAGGCTGGGGCCAACGTCCTGACTTTC.

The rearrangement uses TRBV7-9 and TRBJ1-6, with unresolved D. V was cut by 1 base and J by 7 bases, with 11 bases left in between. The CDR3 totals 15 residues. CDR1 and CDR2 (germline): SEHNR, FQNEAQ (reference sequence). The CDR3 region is CASSLGAPGNSPLHF. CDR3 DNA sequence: TGTGCCAGCAGCTTAGGTGCTCCGGGGAATTCACCCCTCCACTTT.

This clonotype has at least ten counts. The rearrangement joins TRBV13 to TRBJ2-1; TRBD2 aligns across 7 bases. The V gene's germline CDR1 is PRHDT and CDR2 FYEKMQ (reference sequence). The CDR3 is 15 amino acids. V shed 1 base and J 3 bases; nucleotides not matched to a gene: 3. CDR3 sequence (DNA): TGTGCCAGCAGCTTAGTGTGGGAGGGCTACAATGAGCAGTTCTTC. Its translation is CASSLVWEGYNEQFF.

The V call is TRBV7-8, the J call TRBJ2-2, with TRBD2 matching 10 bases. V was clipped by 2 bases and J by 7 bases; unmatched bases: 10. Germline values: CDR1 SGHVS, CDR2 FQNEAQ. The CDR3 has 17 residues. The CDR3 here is CASSLSSSGRMVGELFF. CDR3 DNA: TGTGCCAGCAGCTTAAGCTCTAGCGGGAGAATGGTCGGGGAGCTGTTTTTT. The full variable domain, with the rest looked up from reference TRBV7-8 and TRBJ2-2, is GAGVSQSPRYKVAKRGQDVALRCDPISGHVSLFWYQQALGQGPEFLTYFQNEAQLDKSGLPSDRFFAERPEGSVSTLKIQRTQQEDSAVYLCASSLSSSGRMVGELFFGEGSRLTVL.

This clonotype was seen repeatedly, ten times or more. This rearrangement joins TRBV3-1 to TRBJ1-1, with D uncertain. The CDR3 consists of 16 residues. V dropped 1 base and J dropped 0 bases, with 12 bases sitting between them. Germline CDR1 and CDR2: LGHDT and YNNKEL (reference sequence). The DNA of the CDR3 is TGTGCCAGCAGCCAAGGTTTAGGGCGGATGAACACTGAAGCTTTCTTT. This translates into CASSQGLGRMNTEAFF.

CDR3 sequence (DNA): TGTGCCAGCACATACCGGGACAGGGTAAGCAATCAGCCCCAGCATTTT. Its translation is CASTYRDRVSNQPQHF. The rearrangement links TRBV6-1 to TRBJ1-5; TRBD1 agrees at 9 bases. Per germline, CDR1 MNHNS and CDR2 SASEGT. This CDR3 is built from 16 residues. The V segment lost 7 bases and the J segment 1 base; nucleotides outside the gene matches: 8.

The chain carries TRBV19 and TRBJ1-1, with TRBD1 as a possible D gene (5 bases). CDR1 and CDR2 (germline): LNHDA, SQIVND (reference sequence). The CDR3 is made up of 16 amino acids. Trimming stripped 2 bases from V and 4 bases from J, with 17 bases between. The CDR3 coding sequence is TGTGCCAGTAGTATACCCCCCGGGGGGATCTTCACTGAAGCTTTCTTT. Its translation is CASSIPPGGIFTEAFF.

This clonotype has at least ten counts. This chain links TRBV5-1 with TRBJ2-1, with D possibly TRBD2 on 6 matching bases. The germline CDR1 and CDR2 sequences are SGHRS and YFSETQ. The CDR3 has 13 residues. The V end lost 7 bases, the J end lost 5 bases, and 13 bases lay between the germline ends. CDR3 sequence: CASFGGLNNEQFF. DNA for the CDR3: TGCGCCAGCTTCGGGGGATTGAACAATGAGCAGTTCTTC.

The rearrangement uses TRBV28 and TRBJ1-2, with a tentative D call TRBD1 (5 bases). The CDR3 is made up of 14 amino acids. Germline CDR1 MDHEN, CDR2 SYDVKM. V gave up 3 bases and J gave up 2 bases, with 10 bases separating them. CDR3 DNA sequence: TGTGCCAGCAGTTTCCGTCACAGGAACTATGGCTACACCTTC. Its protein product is CASSFRHRNYGYTF.

The CDR3 nucleotides are TGTGCCAGCAGTTTATATGACAGGGTCATTGAGCAGTTCTTC. It codes for CASSLYDRVIEQFF. This rearrangement joins TRBV28 to TRBJ2-1, with 7 nucleotides matching TRBD1. After removal of 1 base from V and 9 bases from J, the junction contained 6 bases not matched to a gene. CDR3 size: 14 residues. CDR1 and CDR2 (germline): MDHEN, SYDVKM.

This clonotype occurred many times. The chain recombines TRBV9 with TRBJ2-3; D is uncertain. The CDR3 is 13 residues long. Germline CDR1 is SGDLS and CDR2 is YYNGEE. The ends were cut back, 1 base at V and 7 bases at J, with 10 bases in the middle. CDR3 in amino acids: CASSVKPRYTQYF. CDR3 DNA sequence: TGTGCCAGCAGCGTAAAGCCTCGATATACGCAGTATTTT. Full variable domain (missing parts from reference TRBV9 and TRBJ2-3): DSGVTQTPKHLITATGQRVTLRCSPRSGDLSVYWYQQSLDQGLQFLIQYYNGEERAKGNILERFSAQQFPDLHSELNLSSLELGDSALYFCASSVKPRYTQYFGPGTRLTVL.

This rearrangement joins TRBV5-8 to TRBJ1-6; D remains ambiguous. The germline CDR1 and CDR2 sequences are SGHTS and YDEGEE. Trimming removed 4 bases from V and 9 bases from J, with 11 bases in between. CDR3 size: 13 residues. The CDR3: CASSPRRISPLHF. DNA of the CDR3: TGTGCCAGCAGCCCCCGAAGGATTTCACCCCTCCACTTT.

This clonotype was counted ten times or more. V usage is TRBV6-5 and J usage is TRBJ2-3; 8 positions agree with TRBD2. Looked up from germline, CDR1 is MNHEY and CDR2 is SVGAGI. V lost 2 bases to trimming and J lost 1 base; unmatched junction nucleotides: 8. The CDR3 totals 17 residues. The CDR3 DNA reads TGTGCCAGCAGTTACCTCGGAGGTAGCGGGGGCACAGATACGCAGTATTTT. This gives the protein CASSYLGGSGGTDTQYF.

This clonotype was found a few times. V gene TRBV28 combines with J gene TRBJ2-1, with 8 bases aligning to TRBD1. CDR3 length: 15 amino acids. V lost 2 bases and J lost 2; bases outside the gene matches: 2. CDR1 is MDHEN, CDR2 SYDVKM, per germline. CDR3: CASSLMDRAYNEQFF. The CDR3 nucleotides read TGTGCCAGCAGTTTAATGGACAGGGCCTACAATGAGCAGTTCTTC.

For the CDR3, the DNA is TGTGCCAGCAGCGTAGAAAGCGGGACTTTAATCGGGGAGCTGTTTTTT. Translated, it gives CASSVESGTLIGELFF. This chain connects TRBV9 to TRBJ2-2; 7 nucleotides align to TRBD2. Germline V gives CDR1 SGDLS, CDR2 YYNGEE. This CDR3 contains 16 residues. Germline trimming cut 0 bases from V and 7 bases from J; bases unmatched to any gene: 9.

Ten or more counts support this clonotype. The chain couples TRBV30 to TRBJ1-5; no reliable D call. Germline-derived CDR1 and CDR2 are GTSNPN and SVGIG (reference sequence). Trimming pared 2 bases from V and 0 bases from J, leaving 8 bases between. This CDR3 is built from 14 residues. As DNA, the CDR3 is TGTGCCTGGAGTCCGGGCCGTAGCAATCAGCCCCAGCATTTT. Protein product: CAWSPGRSNQPQHF.

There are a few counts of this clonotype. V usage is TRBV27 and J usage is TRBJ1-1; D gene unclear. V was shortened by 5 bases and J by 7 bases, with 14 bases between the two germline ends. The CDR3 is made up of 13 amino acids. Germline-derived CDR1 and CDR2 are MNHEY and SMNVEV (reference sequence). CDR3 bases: TGTGCCAGCAGTATCGGCTTAGAGATTGAAGCTTTCTTT. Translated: CASSIGLEIEAFF.

CDR3 DNA sequence: TGTGCCAGCTCACCCCTGGTCTCAGGGCCGCCTGGAAACACCATATATTTT. Translation gives CASSPLVSGPPGNTIYF. J is TRBJ1-3 and V is TRBV18; D is possibly TRBD1 (5 bases). Deletions cut 3 bases from V and 2 bases from J, with 17 bases between. The CDR3 length is 17 residues. Germline CDR1 and CDR2: KGHSH and LQKENI.

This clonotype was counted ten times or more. The CDR3 bases are TGTGCCAGCAGTACCAAGGGGAGAGACGAGCAGTACTTC. It yields the protein CASSTKGRDEQYF. The V gene is TRBV6-1, the J gene TRBJ2-7; the D gene could be TRBD1 or TRBD2 (5 bases each). V was shortened by 5 bases and J by 5 bases, with 13 bases between the two germline ends. Germline V CDR1 and CDR2: MNHNS, SASEGT. The CDR3 extends over 13 amino acids.

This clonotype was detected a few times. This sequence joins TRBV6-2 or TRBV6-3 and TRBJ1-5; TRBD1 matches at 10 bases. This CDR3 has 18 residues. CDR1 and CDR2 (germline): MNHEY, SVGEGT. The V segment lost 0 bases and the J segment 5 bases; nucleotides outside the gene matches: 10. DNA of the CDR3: TGTGCCAGCAGTTACTCGGGACAGGGGTCCTTTCACTATCAGCCCCAGCATTTT. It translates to CASSYSGQGSFHYQPQHF.

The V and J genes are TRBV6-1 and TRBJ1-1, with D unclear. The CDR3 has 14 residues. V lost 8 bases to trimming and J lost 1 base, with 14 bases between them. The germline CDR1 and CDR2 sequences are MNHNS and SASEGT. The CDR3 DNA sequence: TGTGCCAGCGGGAGGCAGACCGAGAACACTGAAGCTTTCTTT. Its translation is CASGRQTENTEAFF.

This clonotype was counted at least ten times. The DNA of the CDR3 is TGTGCCAGCAGGGGATTAGGGGAAGGGGAGCAGTACTTC. It encodes CASRGLGEGEQYF. This sequence joins TRBV2 and TRBJ2-7; D possibly corresponds to TRBD1 (5 bases). Trimming removed 6 bases at V and 7 bases at J, with 16 bases between. The length of the CDR3 is 13 residues. CDR1 and CDR2 from the germline V gene are SNHLY and FYNNEI.

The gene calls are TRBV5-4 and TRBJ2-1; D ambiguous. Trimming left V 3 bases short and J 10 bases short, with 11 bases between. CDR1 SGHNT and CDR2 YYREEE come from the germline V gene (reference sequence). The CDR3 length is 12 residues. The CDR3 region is CASSSTPAEQFF. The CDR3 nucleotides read TGTGCCAGCAGCTCAACTCCAGCGGAGCAGTTCTTC.

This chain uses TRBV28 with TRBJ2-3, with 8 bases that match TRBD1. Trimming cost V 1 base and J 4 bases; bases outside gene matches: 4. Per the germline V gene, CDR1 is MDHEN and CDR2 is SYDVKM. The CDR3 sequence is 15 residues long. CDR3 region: CASSLSQGAADTQYF. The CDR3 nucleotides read TGTGCCAGCAGTTTATCGCAGGGGGCAGCAGATACGCAGTATTTT.

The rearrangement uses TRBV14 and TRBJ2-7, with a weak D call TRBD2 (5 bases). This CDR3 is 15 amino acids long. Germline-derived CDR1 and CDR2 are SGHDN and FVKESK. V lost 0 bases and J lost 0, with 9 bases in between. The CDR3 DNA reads TGTGCCAGCAGCCAAGAGATGGCGGGCTCCTACGAGCAGTACTTC. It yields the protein CASSQEMAGSYEQYF.